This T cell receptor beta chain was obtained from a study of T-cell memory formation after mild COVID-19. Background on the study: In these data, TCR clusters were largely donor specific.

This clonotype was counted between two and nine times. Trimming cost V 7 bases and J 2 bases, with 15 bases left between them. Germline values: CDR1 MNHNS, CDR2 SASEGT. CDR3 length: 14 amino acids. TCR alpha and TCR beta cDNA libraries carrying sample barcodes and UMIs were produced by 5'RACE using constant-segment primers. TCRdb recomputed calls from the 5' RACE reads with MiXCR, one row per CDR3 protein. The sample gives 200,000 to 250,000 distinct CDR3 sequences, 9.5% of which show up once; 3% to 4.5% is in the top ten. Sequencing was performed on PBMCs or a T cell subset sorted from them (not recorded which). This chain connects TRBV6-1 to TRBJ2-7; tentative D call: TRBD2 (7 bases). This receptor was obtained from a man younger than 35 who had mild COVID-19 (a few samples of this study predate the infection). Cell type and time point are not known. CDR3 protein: CASTRGGPTYEQYF. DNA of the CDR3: TGTGCCAGCACGAGGGGGGGGCCGACCTACGAGCAGTACTTC.